This passage covers 12 T cell receptor beta chains from one sample sequenced in a study of radiation and T cells in renal cell carcinoma. Time point here: blood 2 weeks post-SBRT. As to treatment: 15 Gy SBRT to primary tumor, nephrectomy 4 weeks later. Sequencing used immunoSEQ multiplex PCR; TCRdb keeps in-frame clones, though not all of them. Seen here are around 60,000 clones, around 78% observed once, and the top ten hold approximately 7%. Sequenced here: blood, sampled from a patient whose treatment included radiotherapy and nephrectomy. The receptors come from a man in his sixties with renal cell carcinoma.

This clone has just one count. This rearrangement joins TRBV5-1 to TRBJ2-7; D assignment may be TRBD1 or TRBD2 (5 bases each). The CDR3 sequence is 14 residues long. The V gene lost 4 bases and the J gene lost 2 bases, with 13 bases spanning the gap. Germline V CDR1 and CDR2: SGHRS, YFSETQ. The CDR3 nucleotides read TGCGCCAGCAGCCCAACTGGGACCACCTACGAGCAGTACGTC. Encoded protein: CASSPTGTTYEQYV.

By share, this clone ranks as medium-sized. The rearrangement uses TRBV6-5 and TRBJ1-5; D call uncertain. The CDR3 contains 14 residues. The ends were cut back, 2 bases at V and 7 bases at J, with 12 bases in the middle. Germline values: CDR1 MNHEY, CDR2 SVGAGI. CDR3 sequence: CASSYGRSGQPQHF. The CDR3, as DNA: TGTGCCAGCAGTTACGGGCGAAGTGGACAGCCCCAGCATTTT.

The chain carries TRBV14 and TRBJ1-6; perhaps TRBD1 as D (6 bases). The CDR3 is 13 amino acids. CDR1 and CDR2 (germline): SGHDN, FVKESK. The ends were cut back, 2 bases at V and 11 bases at J, with 10 bases in the middle. The CDR3 sequence: CASSQLQGTPLHF. CDR3 coding DNA: TGTGCCAGCAGCCAACTTCAGGGGACACCCCTCCACTTT.

The gene calls are TRBV19 and TRBJ1-5, with a tentative D call TRBD1 (5 bases). V was cut by 2 bases and J by 7 bases, with 27 bases left in between. The germline V gene encodes CDR1 LNHDA and CDR2 SQIVND (reference sequence). The CDR3 has 19 amino acids. The CDR3 here is CASSINAGFGVGMGQPQHF. The CDR3 coding sequence is TGTGCCAGTAGTATAAACGCAGGGTTCGGGGTGGGTATGGGGCAGCCCCAGCATTTT.

The V call is TRBV28, the J call TRBJ1-6; 9 nucleotides match TRBD1. V trimming: 8 bases; J trimming: 7 bases; junction bases outside the gene matches: 3. Germline loops: CDR1 MDHEN, CDR2 SYDVKM. The CDR3 is 13 amino acids. The CDR3 DNA reads as TGTGCCAGCTCACAGGGGGCGAATTCACCCCTCCACTTT. The encoded protein is CASSQGANSPLHF.

The rearrangement links TRBV6-5 to TRBJ2-1; TRBD2 matches 11 bases. The CDR3 runs to 15 residues. V gave up 1 base and J gave up 4 bases; unmatched junction bases: 0. Germline loops: CDR1 MNHEY, CDR2 SVGAGI. In DNA, the CDR3 is TGTGCCAGCAGTTACTGGACTAGCGGGTACAATGAGCAGTTCTTC. Its protein product is CASSYWTSGYNEQFF.

The chain has TRBV7-8 and TRBJ2-7; 11 bases are a match to TRBD1. V lost 5 bases, J lost 3 bases, and 0 bases stayed unmatched. The CDR3 sequence is 13 residues long. CDR1 SGHVS and CDR2 FQNEAQ come from the germline V gene. The CDR3 protein is CASSGTGGYEQYF. DNA for the CDR3: TGTGCCAGCAGCGGGACAGGGGGCTACGAGCAGTACTTC.

The chain couples TRBV7-2 to TRBJ2-7, with D possibly TRBD1 on 6 matching bases. CDR1 and CDR2 (germline): SGHTA, FQGNSA. Trimming took 6 bases from V and 1 from J, leaving 10 bases between them. This CDR3 is built from 13 residues. The CDR3 sequence: CASRFTGSYEQYF. The DNA for the CDR3 is TGTGCCAGCAGGTTTACAGGGTCCTACGAGCAGTACTTC.

The chain employs TRBV5-1 and TRBJ2-5, with D uncertain. CDR1 is SGHRS and CDR2 is YFSETQ in the germline V gene. This CDR3 has 13 amino acids. V was pared by 4 bases and J by 5 bases, with 12 bases between. The CDR3 DNA reads TGCGCCAGCAGCGCGGCCGGAGTGGAGACCCAGTACTTC. This translates into CASSAAGVETQYF.

The V gene is TRBV4-2, the J gene TRBJ2-5, with TRBD2 matching 11 bases. V was pared by 4 bases and J by 2 bases, with 9 bases of the junction left unmatched. This CDR3 is built from 17 residues. The germline CDR1 and CDR2 sequences are LGHNA and YNFKEQ. The CDR3 DNA follows: TGTGCCAGCAGCCCGAGCTTTGGGACTAGCGGACAAGAGACCCAGTACTTC. Translation gives CASSPSFGTSGQETQYF.

The sample holds one count of this clone. The gene calls are TRBV30 and TRBJ1-5; D remains ambiguous. V lost 6 bases to trimming and J lost 2 bases, with 8 bases between them. The CDR3 consists of 12 residues. CDR1 GTSNPN and CDR2 SVGIG come from the germline V gene (reference sequence). CDR3 coding DNA: TGTGCCTGCGATCTAGGCAATCAGCCCCAGCATTTT. The encoded protein is CACDLGNQPQHF. The variable domain in full, completed from reference TRBV30 and TRBJ1-5, reads SQTIHQWPATLVQPVGSPLSLECTVEGTSNPNLYWYRQAAGRGLQLLFYSVGIGQISSEVPQNLSASRPQDRQFILSSKKLLLSDSGFYLCACDLGNQPQHFGDGTRLSIL.

The rearrangement joins TRBV7-3 to TRBJ1-2; TRBD1 matches at 8 bases. With 5 bases clipped from V and 8 bases from J, the junction kept 7 bases outside the gene matches. The CDR3 totals 13 residues. Germline CDR1 reads SGHTA; CDR2 reads FQGTGA. DNA for the CDR3: TGTGCCAGCAGCCAGCGACAGGGGCACGGCTACACCTTC. Its translation is CASSQRQGHGYTF.